Each of the 20 T cell receptor beta chains below was sequenced from the same sample in a study of beta chain features in type 1 diabetes (dated by TCRdb to the late 2010s). Findings and caveats that apply to the study as a whole: In all four CD4+ subsets, TCRB CDR3 length was moderately but significantly shorter in type 1 diabetes patients.

No cognate antigen is known for these TCRs. Libraries were made using the immunoSEQ multiplex PCR assay. All of the isolated RNA was reverse transcribed with the High Capacity cDNA Reverse Transcription Kit, so expressed TCRB transcripts were sequenced. What TCRdb holds here is the immuneACCESS table cut down to in-frame rearrangements. Part of the clones is not present; checked against another copy, under half of the missing clones reflect an unresolved V gene, and the others are unexplained. Recorded for this sample are 300,000 or so clones; roughly 13% of them occurred a single time. The ten biggest clones cover around 0.016% of the sample. The specimen was naive CD4+ T cells from blood. The cell subset or site label for this specimen denotes: true naive CD4+ T cells. The receptors derive from a woman aged 18-29 years with type 1 diabetes.

This rearrangement joins TRBV6-5 to TRBJ2-7; 7 nucleotides align to TRBD1. The ends lost 6 bases at V and 3 bases at J; junction bases unmatched: 5. This CDR3 comprises 13 residues. Germline CDR1 reads MNHEY; CDR2 reads SVGAGI. CDR3 DNA sequence: TGTGCCAGCAGGAGGGACAGATTCTACGAGCAGTACTTC. Translation gives CASRRDRFYEQYF.

V is TRBV5-6 and J is TRBJ2-1, with 7 bases aligning to TRBD2. Unmatched junction bases numbered 9, after V lost 4 bases and J lost 2 bases. The germline CDR1 and CDR2 sequences are SGHDT and YYEEEE. The length of the CDR3 is 16 residues. CDR3 residues: CASSPAGGSTYNEQFF. The CDR3 bases are TGTGCCAGCAGCCCGGCGGGCGGGAGCACCTACAATGAGCAGTTCTTC.

V is TRBV14 and J is TRBJ1-1, with TRBD1 identical over 7 bases. This CDR3 contains 15 residues. The J segment lost 0 bases and the V segment lost 4 bases, leaving 5 bases of the junction unmatched. Germline V gene data show CDR1 as SGHDN and CDR2 as FVKESK. The CDR3 protein is CASSPPRGMNTEAFF. CDR3 sequence (DNA): TGTGCCAGCAGCCCTCCCAGGGGGATGAACACTGAAGCTTTCTTT.

This chain connects TRBV30 to TRBJ2-7; D is undetermined. This CDR3 is 13 amino acids long. The germline V gene has CDR1 GTSNPN and CDR2 SVGIG (reference sequence). V lost 1 base, J lost 1 base, and 8 bases lay in between. CDR3 coding DNA: TGTGCCTGGAGTGAGTCGGGTTCCTACGAGCAGTACGTC. Translated, it gives CAWSESGSYEQYV.

This clone was recorded a few times. The chain has TRBV5-4 and TRBJ2-1; TRBD2 aligns across 9 bases. Looked up from germline, CDR1 is SGHNT and CDR2 is YYREEE (reference sequence). The CDR3 length is 16 residues. Trimming removed 4 bases from V and 2 bases from J; junction bases left unmatched: 7. The CDR3 spells CASSVRLAVAYNEQFF. CDR3 nucleotide sequence: TGTGCCAGCAGCGTTAGACTAGCGGTAGCCTACAATGAGCAGTTCTTC. Full variable domain (remainder filled in from reference TRBV5-4 and TRBJ2-1): ETGVTQSPTHLIKTRGQQVTLRCSSQSGHNTVSWYQQALGQGPQFIFQYYREEENGRGNFPPRFSGLQFPNYSSELNVNALELDDSALYLCASSVRLAVAYNEQFFGPGTRLTVL.

This clone was observed a few times. The chain has TRBV28 and TRBJ2-3, with D possibly being TRBD2 (6 bases). Germline V gives CDR1 MDHEN, CDR2 SYDVKM. The germline V and J ends were trimmed by 5 bases and 2 bases, with 8 bases remaining between them. The CDR3 totals 13 residues. The CDR3 region is CASSGGNTDTQYF. CDR3 in DNA: TGTGCCAGCAGTGGCGGGAACACAGATACGCAGTATTTT.

The chain combines TRBV2 with TRBJ2-3; TRBD2 agrees at 8 bases. The CDR3 loop spans 16 amino acids. Germline values: CDR1 SNHLY, CDR2 FYNNEI. The ends lost 6 bases at V and 0 bases at J; junction bases unmatched: 8. CDR3 sequence: CASSLRRGASTDTQYF. CDR3 sequence (DNA): TGTGCCAGCAGCCTCCGGCGGGGGGCAAGCACAGATACGCAGTATTTT.

The genes are TRBV11-3 and TRBJ2-1, with 12 positions matching TRBD2. The CDR3 sequence is 15 residues long. Germline V gene data show CDR1 as SGHNT and CDR2 as YENEEA. V lost 5 bases and J lost 5; bases outside the gene matches: 4. Written as DNA, the CDR3 is TGTGCCAGCAGCCCGACTAGCGGGAGACACAATGAGCAGTTCTTC. Translating it yields CASSPTSGRHNEQFF.

This clone occurred a few times. The rearrangement links TRBV5-6 to TRBJ2-7; 7 bases align to TRBD1. Per the germline V gene, CDR1 is SGHDT and CDR2 is YYEEEE. This CDR3 has 15 amino acids. V gave up 3 bases and J gave up 2 bases; unmatched junction bases: 8. The CDR3 DNA follows: TGTGCCAGCAGCTCTATAACAGGGGAGACCTACGAGCAGTACTTC. It codes for CASSSITGETYEQYF.

V gene TRBV7-9 combines with J gene TRBJ2-7; D unclear. CDR3 size: 16 residues. CDR1 SEHNR and CDR2 FQNEAQ come from the germline V gene (reference sequence). With 4 bases removed from V and 0 bases from J, the gap between germline ends came to 16 bases. The CDR3 loop reads CASSYSGWNPSYEQYF. CDR3 coding DNA: TGTGCCAGCAGCTACAGTGGTTGGAATCCCTCCTACGAGCAGTACTTC.

The rearrangement uses TRBV20-1 and TRBJ2-7; a possible D gene is TRBD1 (5 bases). From germline, CDR1 is DFQATT and CDR2 SNEGSKA (reference sequence). This CDR3 is built from 11 residues. V was shortened by 6 bases and J by 7 bases, with 13 bases between the two germline ends. CDR3 amino acids: CSAPGPGEQYF. CDR3 sequence (DNA): TGCAGTGCACCAGGGCCCGGGGAGCAGTACTTC.

With respect to this clone: The same CDR3 is also encoded by other DNA sequences in this sample. V is TRBV5-1 and J is TRBJ1-1, with D unresolved. Trimming shortened V by 3 bases and J by 5 bases, and 11 bases separated the two germline ends. Germline V lookup: CDR1 SGHRS, CDR2 YFSETQ. The CDR3 runs 13 residues. The DNA of the CDR3 is TGCGCCAGCAGCTCCCCGGGCGGGACTGAAGCTTTCTTT. Its translation is CASSSPGGTEAFF.

This clone turned up a few times. The V call is TRBV5-6, the J call TRBJ2-1; 9 nucleotides agree with TRBD1. The CDR3 totals 16 residues. The junction had 7 bases not matched to a gene; V was cut back by 4 bases and J by 2 bases. The germline CDR1 and CDR2 sequences are SGHDT and YYEEEE. Here the CDR3 reads CASSPRTGVAYNEQFF. DNA of the CDR3: TGTGCCAGCAGCCCTAGGACAGGGGTCGCCTACAATGAGCAGTTCTTC.

This clone was counted a few times. The chain links TRBV7-9 to TRBJ2-1; a weak D match, TRBD1 (6 bases). V dropped 2 bases and J dropped 6 bases, with 8 bases sitting between them. Germline V gene data show CDR1 as SEHNR and CDR2 as FQNEAQ (reference sequence). CDR3 length: 13 amino acids. The CDR3 protein is CASSLMGANEQFF. In nucleotides, the CDR3 is TGTGCCAGCAGCTTAATGGGGGCCAATGAGCAGTTCTTC. The whole variable domain, remainder taken from reference TRBV7-9 and TRBJ2-1, is DTGVSQNPRHKITKRGQNVTFRCDPISEHNRLYWYRQTLGQGPEFLTYFQNEAQLEKSRLLSDRFSAERPKGSFSTLEIQRTEQGDSAMYLCASSLMGANEQFFGPGTRLTVL.

The chain joins TRBV28 to TRBJ2-7, with a weak D call TRBD2 (5 bases). The length of the CDR3 is 12 residues. CDR1 MDHEN and CDR2 SYDVKM come from the germline V gene. V lost 6 bases and J lost 1, with 7 bases in between. The CDR3 region has the DNA TGTGCCAGCAGGACGGGGTCCTACGAGCAGTACTTC. It yields the protein CASRTGSYEQYF. Looking up the rest from reference TRBV28 and TRBJ2-7 gives the full variable domain: DVKVTQSSRYLVKRTGEKVFLECVQDMDHENMFWYRQDPGLGLRLIYFSYDVKMKEKGDIPEGYSVSREKKERFSLILESASTNQTSMYLCASRTGSYEQYFGPGTRLTVT.

This clone was counted a few times. The V and J genes are TRBV11-2 and TRBJ2-3; TRBD2 is a possible D gene (5 bases). Germline V CDR1 and CDR2: SGHAT, FQNNGV. Trimming left V 2 bases short and J 0 bases short, with 9 bases between. The CDR3 extends over 15 amino acids. CDR3 loop: CASSLFSVSTDTQYF. CDR3 sequence (DNA): TGTGCCAGCAGCTTATTTAGCGTCAGCACAGATACGCAGTATTTT.

J is TRBJ2-2 and V is TRBV4-3; D is unresolved. V was clipped by 0 bases and J by 3 bases, with 5 bases between them. This CDR3 is built from 14 residues. Germline CDR1 and CDR2: LGHNA and YSLEER. The CDR3 sequence: CASSQDGHTGELFF. The DNA of the CDR3 is TGCGCCAGCAGCCAAGATGGCCACACCGGGGAGCTGTTTTTT.

In the case of this clone: The junction departs from the called germline gene at one end, perhaps through a read error. This sequence joins TRBV30 and TRBJ1-5, with TRBD1 identical over 7 bases. The CDR3 totals 13 residues. From germline, CDR1 is GTSNPN and CDR2 SVGIG (reference sequence). Written as DNA, the CDR3 is TGTGCCTGGAGTGTACAGGGGAATCAGCTCCAGCATTTT. Translating gives CAWSVQGNQLQHF.

V gene TRBV29-1 combines with J gene TRBJ2-5; 9 bases map to TRBD1. V trimming: 6 bases; J trimming: 3 bases; junction bases outside the gene matches: 5. CDR3 size: 13 residues. The V gene's germline CDR1 is SQVTM and CDR2 ANQGSEA. The CDR3 coding sequence is TGCAGCGTATTTACAGGGGGCAAAGAGACCCAGTACTTC. As protein: CSVFTGGKETQYF.

This clone has more than one count but fewer than ten. V and J are TRBV4-3 and TRBJ2-1; maybe TRBD2 (6 bases). Germline-derived CDR1 and CDR2 are LGHNA and YSLEER. The CDR3 consists of 17 residues. The V and J ends lost 1 base and 2 bases respectively, with 15 bases between them. The CDR3 protein is CASSQVASGGPYNEQFF. The CDR3 nucleotides are TGCGCCAGCAGCCAAGTCGCAAGCGGAGGGCCCTACAATGAGCAGTTCTTC.